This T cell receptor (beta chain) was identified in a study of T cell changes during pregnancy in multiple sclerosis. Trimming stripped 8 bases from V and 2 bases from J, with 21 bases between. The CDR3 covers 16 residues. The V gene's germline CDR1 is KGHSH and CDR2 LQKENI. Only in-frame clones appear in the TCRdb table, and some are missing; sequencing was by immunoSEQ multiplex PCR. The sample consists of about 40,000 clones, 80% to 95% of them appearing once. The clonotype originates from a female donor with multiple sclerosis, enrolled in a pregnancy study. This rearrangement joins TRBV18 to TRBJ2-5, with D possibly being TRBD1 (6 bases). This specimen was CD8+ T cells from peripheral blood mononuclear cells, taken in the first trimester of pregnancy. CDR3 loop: CASGTLRGQGQETQYF. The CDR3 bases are TGTGCCAGCGGAACCCTCCGGGGTCAGGGGCAAGAGACCCAGTACTTC.